The clone carrying this T cell receptor (beta chain) came up many times. The sample belongs to a study of identical twins. The germline V gene has CDR1 SGHRS and CDR2 YFSETQ. This CDR3 is built from 15 residues. V was clipped by 5 bases and J by 3 bases; unmatched bases: 9. TCRdb reprocessed the 5' RACE reads with MiXCR, giving one entry per CDR3 protein. The data show 300,000 to 400,000 distinct CDR3 sequences, 12% seen once. These data also formed part of another study, on yellow fever vaccine responses in identical twins.

Sequencing was carried out using CD8+ T cells sorted from blood. The receptor was isolated from a woman aged 18 to 35 in good health. V is TRBV5-1 and J is TRBJ2-3, with 7 nucleotides matching TRBD2. CDR3 DNA: TGCGCCAGCAGGGGTGGCGGGAGTCCAACAGATACGCAGTATTTT. Amino acids: CASRGGGSPTDTQYF.